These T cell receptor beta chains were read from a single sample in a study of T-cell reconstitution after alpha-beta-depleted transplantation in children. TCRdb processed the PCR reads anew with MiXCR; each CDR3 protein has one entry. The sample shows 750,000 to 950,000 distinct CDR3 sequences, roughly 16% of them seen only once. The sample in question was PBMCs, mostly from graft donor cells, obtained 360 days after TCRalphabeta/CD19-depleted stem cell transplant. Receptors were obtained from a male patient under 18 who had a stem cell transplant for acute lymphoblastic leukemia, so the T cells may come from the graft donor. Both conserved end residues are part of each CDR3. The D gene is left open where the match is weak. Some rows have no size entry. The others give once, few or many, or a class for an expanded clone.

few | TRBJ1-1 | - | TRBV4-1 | CASSQDFRGLGLGAFF | TGCGCCAGCAGCCAAGATTTTCGGGGGCTCGGGCTGGGAGCTTTCTTT
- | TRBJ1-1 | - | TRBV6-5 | CASSYRSLNTEAFF | TGTGCCAGCAGTTATCGCAGCCTGAACACTGAAGCTTTCTTT
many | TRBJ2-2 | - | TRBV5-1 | CASSLQGMSGELFF | TGCGCCAGCAGCTTGCAGGGGATGAGCGGGGAGCTGTTTTTT
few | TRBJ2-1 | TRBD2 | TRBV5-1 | CASSLGSGGYEQFF | TGCGCCAGCAGCTTGGGGTCCGGGGGGTATGAGCAGTTCTTC
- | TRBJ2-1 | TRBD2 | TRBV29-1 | CSVRPSGKEEQFF | TGCAGCGTTCGGCCTAGCGGGAAGGAAGAACAGTTCTTC
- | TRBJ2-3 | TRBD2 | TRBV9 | CASSVRLAGADTQYF | TGTGCCAGCAGCGTAAGACTAGCGGGAGCAGATACGCAGTATTTT
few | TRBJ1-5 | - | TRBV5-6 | CASSLDAARGRGHQPQHF | TGTGCCAGCAGCTTGGATGCAGCCAGGGGAAGGGGCCATCAGCCCCAGCATTTT
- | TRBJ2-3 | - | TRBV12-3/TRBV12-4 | CASSLAEKDTQYF | TGTGCCAGCTCTTTAGCCGAGAAAGATACGCAGTATTTT
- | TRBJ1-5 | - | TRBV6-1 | CASTGWNQPQHF | TGTGCCAGCACCGGTTGGAATCAGCCCCAGCATTTT
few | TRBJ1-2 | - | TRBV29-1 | CSVEGSGRAYGYTF | TGCAGCGTTGAAGGGTCGGGAAGGGCCTATGGCTACACCTTC
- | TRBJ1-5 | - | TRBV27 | CASSLTPDTFRPQHF | TGTGCCAGCAGTTTAACCCCAGATACCTTCCGGCCCCAGCATTTT
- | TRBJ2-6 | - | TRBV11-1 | CASSLFPGQSTSGANVLTF | TGTGCCAGCAGCTTGTTCCCAGGGCAATCCACCTCTGGGGCCAACGTCCTGACTTTC
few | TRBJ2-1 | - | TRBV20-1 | CSARGGHRYNEQFF | TGCAGTGCTAGAGGGGGGCACCGCTACAATGAGCAGTTCTTC
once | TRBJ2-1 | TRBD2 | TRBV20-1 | CSAPRHLAGGPGEQFF | TGCAGTGCTCCACGCCACCTAGCGGGAGGGCCCGGTGAGCAGTTCTTC
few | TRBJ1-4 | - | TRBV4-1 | CASRWTPTNEKLFF | TGCGCCAGCAGGTGGACACCAACTAATGAAAAACTGTTTTTT
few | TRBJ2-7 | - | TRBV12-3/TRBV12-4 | CASSRPGLLTYEQYF | TGTGCCAGCAGCCGACCGGGATTACTTACCTACGAGCAGTACTTC
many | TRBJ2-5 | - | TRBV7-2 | CASSPPLEETQYF | TGTGCCAGCAGCCCCCCTCTTGAAGAGACCCAGTACTTC
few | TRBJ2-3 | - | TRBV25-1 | CASSASEGGNTDTQYF | TGTGCCAGCAGTGCCTCTGAGGGCGGGAACACAGATACGCAGTATTTT
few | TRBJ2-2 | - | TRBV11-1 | CASSSIRGGSGELFF | TGTGCCAGCAGCTCGATCAGGGGGGGATCCGGGGAGCTGTTTTTT
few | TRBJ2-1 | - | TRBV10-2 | CASSDTVSYNEQFF | TGCGCCAGCAGTGATACGGTCTCCTACAATGAGCAGTTCTTC
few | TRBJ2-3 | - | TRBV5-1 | CASSLFTTDTQYF | TGCGCCAGCAGCCTGTTTACCACAGATACGCAGTATTTT
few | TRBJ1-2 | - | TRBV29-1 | CSVLQTTNYGYTF | TGCAGCGTGCTACAGACCACTAACTATGGCTACACCTTC
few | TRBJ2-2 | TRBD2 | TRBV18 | CASSRGLAGETGELFF | TGTGCCAGCTCACGGGGACTAGCGGGAGAAACCGGGGAGCTGTTTTTT
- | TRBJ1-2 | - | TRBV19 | CASSNGRQNYGYTF | TGTGCCAGTAGCAACGGACGGCAGAACTATGGCTACACCTTC
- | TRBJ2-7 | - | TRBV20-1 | CSARDCSEGYF | TGCAGTGCTAGAGATTGTTCGGAGGGGTACTTC
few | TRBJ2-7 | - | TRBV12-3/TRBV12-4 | CASSSWSGTYEQYF | TGTGCCAGCAGTTCCTGGAGTGGGACCTACGAGCAGTACTTC
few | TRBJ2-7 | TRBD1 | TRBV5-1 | CASSYGPGQAYEQYF | TGCGCCAGCAGCTACGGACCGGGACAGGCCTACGAGCAGTACTTC
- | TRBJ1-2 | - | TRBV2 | CASSEETDYGYTF | TGTGCCAGCAGTGAAGAAACGGACTATGGCTACACCTTC
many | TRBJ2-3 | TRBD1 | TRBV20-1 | CSSYVRDRGTDTQYF | TGCAGTAGCTATGTCCGGGACAGGGGAACAGATACGCAGTATTTT
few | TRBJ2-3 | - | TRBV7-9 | CASVRAGTPSTDTQYF | TGTGCCAGCGTCCGAGCGGGCACACCTAGCACAGATACGCAGTATTTT
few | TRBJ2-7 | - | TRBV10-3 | CAISPLPISEQYF | TGTGCCATCAGCCCCCTCCCTATAAGCGAGCAGTACTTC
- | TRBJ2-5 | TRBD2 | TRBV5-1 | CASSLNTLTGAGGIQETQYF | TGCGCCAGCAGCTTGAATACTCTAACCGGCGCGGGAGGGATCCAAGAGACCCAGTACTTC
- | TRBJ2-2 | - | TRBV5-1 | CASSLGSRANTGELFF | TGCGCCAGCAGCTTGGGTAGCAGAGCGAACACCGGGGAGCTGTTTTTT
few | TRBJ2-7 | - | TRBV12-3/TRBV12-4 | CASSEIGAYEQYF | TGTGCCAGCAGTGAAATCGGGGCCTACGAGCAGTACTTC
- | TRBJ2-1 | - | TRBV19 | CAAGRFYNEQFF | TGTGCCGCGGGACGGTTCTACAATGAGCAGTTCTTC
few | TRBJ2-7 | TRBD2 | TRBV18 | CASSAWEASGYEQYF | TGTGCCAGCTCGGCATGGGAGGCTAGCGGCTACGAGCAGTACTTC
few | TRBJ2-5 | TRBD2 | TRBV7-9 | CASSPGTSVFQETQYF | TGTGCCAGCAGCCCCGGGACTAGCGTTTTCCAAGAGACCCAGTACTTC
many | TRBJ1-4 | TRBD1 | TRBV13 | CASSPHGQGDLATNEKLFF | TGTGCCAGCAGCCCACACGGACAGGGAGACTTAGCAACTAATGAAAAACTGTTTTTT
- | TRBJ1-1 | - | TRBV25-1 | CASSAGDDTEAFF | TGTGCCAGCTCGGCGGGGGACGACACTGAAGCTTTCTTT
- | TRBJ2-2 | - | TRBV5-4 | CASSLALRGPNTGELFF | TGTGCCAGCAGCTTGGCCTTGAGGGGACCGAACACCGGGGAGCTGTTTTTT
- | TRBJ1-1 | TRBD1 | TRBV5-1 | CASSEQGPVRTEAFF | TGCGCCAGCAGCGAACAGGGGCCGGTGAGGACTGAAGCTTTCTTT
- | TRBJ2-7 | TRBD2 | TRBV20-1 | CSAREGRGTYEQYF | TGCAGTGCTCGGGAGGGGCGGGGCACCTACGAGCAGTACTTC